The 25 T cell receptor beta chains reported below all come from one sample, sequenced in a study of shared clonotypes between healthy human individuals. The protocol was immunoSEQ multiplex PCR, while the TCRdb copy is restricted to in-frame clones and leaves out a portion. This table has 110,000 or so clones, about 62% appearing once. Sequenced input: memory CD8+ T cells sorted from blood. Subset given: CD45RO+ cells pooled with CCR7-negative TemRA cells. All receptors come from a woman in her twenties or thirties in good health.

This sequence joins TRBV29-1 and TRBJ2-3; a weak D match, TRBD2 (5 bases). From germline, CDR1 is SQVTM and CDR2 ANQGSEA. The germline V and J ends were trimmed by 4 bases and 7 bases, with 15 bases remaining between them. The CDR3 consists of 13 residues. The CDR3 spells CSVGSGEGYTQYF. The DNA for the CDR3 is TGCAGCGTTGGAAGTGGTGAGGGCTATACGCAGTATTTT.

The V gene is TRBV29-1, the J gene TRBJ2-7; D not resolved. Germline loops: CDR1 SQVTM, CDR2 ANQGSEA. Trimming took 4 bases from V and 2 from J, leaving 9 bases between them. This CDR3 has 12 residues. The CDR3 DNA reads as TGCAGCGTTGGAGACGGAGCCTACGAGCAGTACTTC. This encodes CSVGDGAYEQYF.

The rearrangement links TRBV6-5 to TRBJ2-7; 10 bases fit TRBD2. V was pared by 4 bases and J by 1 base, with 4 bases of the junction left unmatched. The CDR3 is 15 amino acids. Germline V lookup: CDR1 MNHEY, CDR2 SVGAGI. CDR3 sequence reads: CASSWSAGGSYEQYF. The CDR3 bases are TGTGCCAGCAGTTGGTCAGCGGGAGGGTCCTACGAGCAGTACTTC.

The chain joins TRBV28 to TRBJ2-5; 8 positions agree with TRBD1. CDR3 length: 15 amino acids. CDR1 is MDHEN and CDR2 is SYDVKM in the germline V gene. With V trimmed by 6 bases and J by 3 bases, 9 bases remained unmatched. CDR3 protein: CASRKTTGVEETQYF. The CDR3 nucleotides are TGTGCCAGCAGGAAGACGACAGGGGTAGAAGAGACCCAGTACTTC. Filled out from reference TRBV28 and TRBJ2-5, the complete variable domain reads DVKVTQSSRYLVKRTGEKVFLECVQDMDHENMFWYRQDPGLGLRLIYFSYDVKMKEKGDIPEGYSVSREKKERFSLILESASTNQTSMYLCASRKTTGVEETQYFGPGTRLLVL.

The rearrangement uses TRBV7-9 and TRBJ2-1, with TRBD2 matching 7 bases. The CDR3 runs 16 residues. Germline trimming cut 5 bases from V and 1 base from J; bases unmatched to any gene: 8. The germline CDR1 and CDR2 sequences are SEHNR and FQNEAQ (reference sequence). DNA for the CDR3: TGTGCCAGCAGCCCCGTAGCGGGCCCATCCTACAATGAGCAGTTCTTC. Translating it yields CASSPVAGPSYNEQFF. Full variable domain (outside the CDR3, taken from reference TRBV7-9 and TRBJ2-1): DTGVSQNPRHKITKRGQNVTFRCDPISEHNRLYWYRQTLGQGPEFLTYFQNEAQLEKSRLLSDRFSAERPKGSFSTLEIQRTEQGDSAMYLCASSPVAGPSYNEQFFGPGTRLTVL.

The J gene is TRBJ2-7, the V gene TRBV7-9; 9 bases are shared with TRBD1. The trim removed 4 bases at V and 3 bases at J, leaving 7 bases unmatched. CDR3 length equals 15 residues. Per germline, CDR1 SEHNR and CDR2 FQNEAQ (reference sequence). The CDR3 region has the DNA TGTGCCAGCAGCTACCCTACAGGGGGCTACTACGAGCAGTACTTC. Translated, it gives CASSYPTGGYYEQYF.

CDR3 bases: TGTGCCAGCAGTTGGGCAACTAATGAAAAACTGTTTTTT. It translates to CASSWATNEKLFF. V gene TRBV27 combines with J gene TRBJ1-4; D not resolved. Germline CDR1 is MNHEY and CDR2 is SMNVEV (reference sequence). CDR3 length: 13 residues. Trimming cost V 4 bases and J 0 bases, with 3 bases left between them.

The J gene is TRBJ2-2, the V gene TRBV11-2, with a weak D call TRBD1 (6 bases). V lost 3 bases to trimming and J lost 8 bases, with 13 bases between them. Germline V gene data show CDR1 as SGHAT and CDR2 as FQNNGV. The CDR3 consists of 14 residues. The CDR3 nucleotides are TGTGCCAGCAGCTTCGCCACAAGGGGGGGGGAGCTGTTTTTT. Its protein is CASSFATRGGELFF.

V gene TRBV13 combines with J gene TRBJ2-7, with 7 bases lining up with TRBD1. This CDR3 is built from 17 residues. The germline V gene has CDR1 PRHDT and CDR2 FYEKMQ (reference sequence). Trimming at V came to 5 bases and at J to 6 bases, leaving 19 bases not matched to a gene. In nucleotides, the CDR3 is TGTGCCAGCAGCGCGGCCCGAGACAGGGTCTTTCCCCTCGAGCAGTACTTC. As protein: CASSAARDRVFPLEQYF.

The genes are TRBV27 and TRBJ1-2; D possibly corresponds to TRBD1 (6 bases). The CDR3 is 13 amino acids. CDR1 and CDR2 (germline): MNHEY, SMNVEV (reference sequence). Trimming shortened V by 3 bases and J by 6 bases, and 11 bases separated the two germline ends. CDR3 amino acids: CASSFGGGHGYTF. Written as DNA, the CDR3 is TGTGCCAGCAGTTTCGGGGGCGGCCATGGCTACACCTTC.

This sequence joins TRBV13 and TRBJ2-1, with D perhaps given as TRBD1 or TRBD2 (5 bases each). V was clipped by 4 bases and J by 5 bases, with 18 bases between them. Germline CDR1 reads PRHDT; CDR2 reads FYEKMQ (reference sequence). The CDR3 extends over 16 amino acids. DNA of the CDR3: TGTGCCAGCAGCTCCCGAGGGACGTCTCAACACAATGAGCAGTTCTTC. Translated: CASSSRGTSQHNEQFF.

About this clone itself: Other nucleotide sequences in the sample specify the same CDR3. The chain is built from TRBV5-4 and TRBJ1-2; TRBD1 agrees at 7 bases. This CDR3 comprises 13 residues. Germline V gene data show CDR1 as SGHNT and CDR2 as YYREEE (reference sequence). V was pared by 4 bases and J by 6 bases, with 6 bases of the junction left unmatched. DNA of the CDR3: TGTGCCAGCAGCCTCGACAGGGTTAATGGCTACACCTTC. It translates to CASSLDRVNGYTF.

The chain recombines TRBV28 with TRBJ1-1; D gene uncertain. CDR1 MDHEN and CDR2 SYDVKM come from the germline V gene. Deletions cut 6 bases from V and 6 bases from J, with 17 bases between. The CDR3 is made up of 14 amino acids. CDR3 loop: CASSPRGGRPEAFF. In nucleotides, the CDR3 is TGTGCCAGCAGCCCGAGAGGAGGCCGACCTGAAGCTTTCTTT.

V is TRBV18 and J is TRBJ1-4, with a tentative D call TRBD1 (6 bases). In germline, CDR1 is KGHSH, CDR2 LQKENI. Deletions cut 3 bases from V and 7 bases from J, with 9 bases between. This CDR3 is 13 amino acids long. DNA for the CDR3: TGTGCCAGCTCACCCGGGGGCGGTGAAAAACTGTTTTTT. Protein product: CASSPGGGEKLFF.

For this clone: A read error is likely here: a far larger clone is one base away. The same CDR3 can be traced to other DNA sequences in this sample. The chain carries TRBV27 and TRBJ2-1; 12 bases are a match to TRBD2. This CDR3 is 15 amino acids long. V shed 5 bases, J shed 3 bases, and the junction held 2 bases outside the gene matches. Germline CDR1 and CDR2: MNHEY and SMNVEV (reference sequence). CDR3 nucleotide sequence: TGTGCCAGCAGTATGACTAGCGGGAGCTACAATGAGCAGTTCTTC. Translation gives CASSMTSGSYNEQFF.

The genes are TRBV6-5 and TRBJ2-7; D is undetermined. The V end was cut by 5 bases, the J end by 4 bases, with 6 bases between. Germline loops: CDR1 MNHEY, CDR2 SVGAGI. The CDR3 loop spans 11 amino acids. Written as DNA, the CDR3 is TGTGCCAGCAGTCTAGGGTACGAGCAGTACTTC. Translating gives CASSLGYEQYF.

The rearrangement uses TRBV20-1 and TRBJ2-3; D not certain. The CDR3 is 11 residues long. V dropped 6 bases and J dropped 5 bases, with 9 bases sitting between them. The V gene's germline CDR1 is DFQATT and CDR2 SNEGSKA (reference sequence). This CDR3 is CSAVQLDTQYF. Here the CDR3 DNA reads TGCAGTGCGGTCCAGTTAGATACGCAGTATTTT.

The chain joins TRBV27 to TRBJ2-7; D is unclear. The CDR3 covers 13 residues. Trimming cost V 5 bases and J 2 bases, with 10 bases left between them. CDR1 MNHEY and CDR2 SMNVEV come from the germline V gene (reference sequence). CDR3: CASSAGFAYEQYF. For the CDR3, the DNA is TGTGCCAGCAGTGCAGGTTTTGCCTACGAGCAGTACTTC.

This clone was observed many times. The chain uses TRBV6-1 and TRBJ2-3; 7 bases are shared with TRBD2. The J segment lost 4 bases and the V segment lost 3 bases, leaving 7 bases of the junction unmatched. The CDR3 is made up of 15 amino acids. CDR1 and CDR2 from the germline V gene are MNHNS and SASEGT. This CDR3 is CASSDGGSGADTQYF. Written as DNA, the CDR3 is TGTGCCAGCAGTGACGGCGGGAGCGGCGCAGATACGCAGTATTTT.

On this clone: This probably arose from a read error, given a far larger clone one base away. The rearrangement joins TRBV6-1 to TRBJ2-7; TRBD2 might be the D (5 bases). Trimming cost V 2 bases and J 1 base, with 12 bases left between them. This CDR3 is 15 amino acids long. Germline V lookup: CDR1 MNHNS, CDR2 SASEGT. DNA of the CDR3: TGTGCCAGCAGTGAATTAGCGAGAGGGTCCTACGAGCAGTACTTC. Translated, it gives CASSELARGSYEQYF.

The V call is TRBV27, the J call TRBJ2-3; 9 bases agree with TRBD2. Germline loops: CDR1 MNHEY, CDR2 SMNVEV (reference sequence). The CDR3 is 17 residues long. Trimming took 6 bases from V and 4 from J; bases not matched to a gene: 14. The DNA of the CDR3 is TGTGCCAGCAGCATATTAGGCGGGAGGGCCGTCGCAGATACGCAGTATTTT. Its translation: CASSILGGRAVADTQYF.

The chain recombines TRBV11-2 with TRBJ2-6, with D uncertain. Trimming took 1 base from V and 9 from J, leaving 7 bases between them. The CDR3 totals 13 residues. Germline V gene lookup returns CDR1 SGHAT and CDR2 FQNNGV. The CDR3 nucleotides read TGTGCCAGCAGCTTAGGAGGTGACAACGTCCTGACTTTC. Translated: CASSLGGDNVLTF.

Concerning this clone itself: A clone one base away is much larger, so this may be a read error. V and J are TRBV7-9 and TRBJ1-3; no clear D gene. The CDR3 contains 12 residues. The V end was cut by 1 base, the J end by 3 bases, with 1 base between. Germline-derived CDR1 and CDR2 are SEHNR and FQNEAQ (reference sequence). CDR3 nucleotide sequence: TGTGCCAGCAGCTTAGATGGAAACACCATATATTTT. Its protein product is CASSLDGNTIYF. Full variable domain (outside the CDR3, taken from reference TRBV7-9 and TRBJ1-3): DTGVSQNPRHKITKRGQNVTFRCDPISEHNRLYWYRQTLGQGPEFLTYFQNEAQLEKSRLLSDRFSAERPKGSFSTLEIQRTEQGDSAMYLCASSLDGNTIYFGEGSWLTVV.

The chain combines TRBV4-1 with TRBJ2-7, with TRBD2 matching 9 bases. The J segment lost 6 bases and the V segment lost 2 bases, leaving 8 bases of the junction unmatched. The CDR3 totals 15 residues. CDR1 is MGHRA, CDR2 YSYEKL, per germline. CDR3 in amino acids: CASSQIAGAKREQYF. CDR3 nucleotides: TGCGCCAGCAGCCAAATAGCGGGAGCGAAACGCGAGCAGTACTTC.

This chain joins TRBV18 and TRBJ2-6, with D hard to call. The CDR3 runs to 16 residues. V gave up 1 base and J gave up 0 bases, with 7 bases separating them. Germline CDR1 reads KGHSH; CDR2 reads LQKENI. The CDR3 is CASSPRFASGANVLTF. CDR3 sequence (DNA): TGTGCCAGCTCACCACGGTTTGCCTCTGGGGCCAACGTCCTGACTTTC.